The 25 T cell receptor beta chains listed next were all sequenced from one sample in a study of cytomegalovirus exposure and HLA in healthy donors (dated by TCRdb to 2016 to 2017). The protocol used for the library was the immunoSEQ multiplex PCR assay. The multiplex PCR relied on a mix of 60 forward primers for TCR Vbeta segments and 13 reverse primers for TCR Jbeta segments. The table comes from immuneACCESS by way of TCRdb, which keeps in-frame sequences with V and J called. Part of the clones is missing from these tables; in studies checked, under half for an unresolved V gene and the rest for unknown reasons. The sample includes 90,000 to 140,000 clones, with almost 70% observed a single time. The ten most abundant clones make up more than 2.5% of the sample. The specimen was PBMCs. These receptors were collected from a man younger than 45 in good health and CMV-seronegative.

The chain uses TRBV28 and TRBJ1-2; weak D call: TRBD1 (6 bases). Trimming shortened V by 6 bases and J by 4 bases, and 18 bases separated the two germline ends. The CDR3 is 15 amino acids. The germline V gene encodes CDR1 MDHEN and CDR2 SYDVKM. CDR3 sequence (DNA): TGTGCCAGCAGCTTACCTCGGGACAACTTCTATGGCTACACCTTC. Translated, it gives CASSLPRDNFYGYTF.

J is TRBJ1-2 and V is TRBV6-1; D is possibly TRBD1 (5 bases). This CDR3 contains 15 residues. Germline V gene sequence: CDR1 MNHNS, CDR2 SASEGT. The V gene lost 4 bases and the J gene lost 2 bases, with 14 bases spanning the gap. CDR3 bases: TGTGCCAGCAGTGTATCAGGGCCCCCGAACTATGGCTACACCTTC. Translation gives CASSVSGPPNYGYTF.

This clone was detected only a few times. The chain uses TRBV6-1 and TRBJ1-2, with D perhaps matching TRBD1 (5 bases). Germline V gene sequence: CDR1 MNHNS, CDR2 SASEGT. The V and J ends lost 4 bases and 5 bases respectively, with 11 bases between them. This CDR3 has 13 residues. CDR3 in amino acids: CASSAGQAYGYTF. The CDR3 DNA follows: TGTGCCAGCAGTGCTGGACAAGCTTATGGCTACACCTTC.

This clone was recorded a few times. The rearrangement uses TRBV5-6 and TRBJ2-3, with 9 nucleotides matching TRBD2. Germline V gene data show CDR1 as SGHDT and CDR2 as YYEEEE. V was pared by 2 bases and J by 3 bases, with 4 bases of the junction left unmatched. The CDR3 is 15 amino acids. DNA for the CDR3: TGTGCCAGCAGCTTCGGTAGCGGGAGAACAGATACGCAGTATTTT. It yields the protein CASSFGSGRTDTQYF.

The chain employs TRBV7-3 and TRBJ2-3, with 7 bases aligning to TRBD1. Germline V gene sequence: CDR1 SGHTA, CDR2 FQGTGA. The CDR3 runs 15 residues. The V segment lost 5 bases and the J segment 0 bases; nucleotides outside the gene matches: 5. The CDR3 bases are TGTGCCAGCAGCCAGACAGGGCAGAGCACAGATACGCAGTATTTT. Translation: CASSQTGQSTDTQYF.

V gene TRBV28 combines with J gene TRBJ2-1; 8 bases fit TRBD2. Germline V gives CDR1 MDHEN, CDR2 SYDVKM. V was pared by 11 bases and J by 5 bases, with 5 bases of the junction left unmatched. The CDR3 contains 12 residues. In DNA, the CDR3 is TGTGCCTCCGGGGGGGGCCACAATGAGCAGTTCTTC. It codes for CASGGGHNEQFF.

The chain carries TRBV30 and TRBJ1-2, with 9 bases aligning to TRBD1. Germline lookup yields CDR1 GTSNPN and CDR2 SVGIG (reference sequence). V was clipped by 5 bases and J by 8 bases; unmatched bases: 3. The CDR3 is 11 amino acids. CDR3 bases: TGTGCCTGGTACAGGGGGCAAGGCTACACCTTC. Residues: CAWYRGQGYTF. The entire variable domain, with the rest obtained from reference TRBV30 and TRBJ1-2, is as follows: SQTIHQWPATLVQPVGSPLSLECTVEGTSNPNLYWYRQAAGRGLQLLFYSVGIGQISSEVPQNLSASRPQDRQFILSSKKLLLSDSGFYLCAWYRGQGYTFGSGTRLTVV.

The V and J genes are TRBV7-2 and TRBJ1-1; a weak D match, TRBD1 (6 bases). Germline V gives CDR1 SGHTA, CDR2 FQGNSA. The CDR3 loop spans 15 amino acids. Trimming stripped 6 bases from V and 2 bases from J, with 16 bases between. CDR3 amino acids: CASSYRVGFNTEAFF. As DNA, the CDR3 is TGTGCCAGCAGTTACAGGGTGGGTTTTAACACTGAAGCTTTCTTT.

CDR3 in amino acids: CASSDRGTGHGEQYF. The CDR3 nucleotides are TGTGCCAGCAGTGATCGGGGGACAGGGCATGGCGAGCAGTACTTC. The chain is built from TRBV2 and TRBJ2-7; 9 nucleotides agree with TRBD1. Germline CDR1 and CDR2: SNHLY and FYNNEI. The CDR3 runs to 15 residues. Trimming cost V 3 bases and J 6 bases; bases outside gene matches: 9. Complete variable domain (other parts from reference TRBV2 and TRBJ2-7): EPEVTQTPSHQVTQMGQEVILRCVPISNHLYFYWYRQILGQKVEFLVSFYNNEISEKSEIFDDQFSVERPDGSNFTLKIRSTKLEDSAMYFCASSDRGTGHGEQYFGPGTRLTVT.

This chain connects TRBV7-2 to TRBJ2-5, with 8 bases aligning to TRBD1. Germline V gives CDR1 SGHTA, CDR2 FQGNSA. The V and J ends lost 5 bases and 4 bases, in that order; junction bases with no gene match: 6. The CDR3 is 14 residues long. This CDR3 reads CASSQFGTGETQYF. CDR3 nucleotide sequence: TGTGCCAGCAGCCAATTCGGGACAGGAGAGACCCAGTACTTC.

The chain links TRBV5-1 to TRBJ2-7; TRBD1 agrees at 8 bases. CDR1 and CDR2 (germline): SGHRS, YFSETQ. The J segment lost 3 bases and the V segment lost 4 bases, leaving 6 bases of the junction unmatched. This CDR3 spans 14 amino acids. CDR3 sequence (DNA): TGCGCCAGCAGCCCGGGACAGGCCGGCTACGAGCAGTACTTC. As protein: CASSPGQAGYEQYF.

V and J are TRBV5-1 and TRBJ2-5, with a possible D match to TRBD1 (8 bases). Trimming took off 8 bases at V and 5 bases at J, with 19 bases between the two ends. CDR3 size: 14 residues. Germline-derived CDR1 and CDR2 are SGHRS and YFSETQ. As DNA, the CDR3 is TGCGCCAGTCGGACAGGGAGGGGATACGAGACCCAGTACTTC. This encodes CASRTGRGYETQYF.

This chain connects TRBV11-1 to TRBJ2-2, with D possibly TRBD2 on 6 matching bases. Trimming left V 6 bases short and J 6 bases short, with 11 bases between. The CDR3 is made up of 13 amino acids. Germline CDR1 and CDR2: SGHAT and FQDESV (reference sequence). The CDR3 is CASRRDSPGELFF. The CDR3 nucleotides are TGTGCCAGCAGACGGGACTCCCCCGGGGAGCTGTTTTTT.

CDR3 nucleotides: TGCGCCAGCAGCTTGGCTCGGCGGGAAAGTGAATATGGCTACACCTTC. Protein product: CASSLARRESEYGYTF. The V gene is TRBV5-1, the J gene TRBJ1-2; D is undetermined. There are 16 residues in the CDR3. Germline CDR1 SGHRS, CDR2 YFSETQ. With 0 bases removed from V and 5 bases from J, the gap between germline ends came to 17 bases.

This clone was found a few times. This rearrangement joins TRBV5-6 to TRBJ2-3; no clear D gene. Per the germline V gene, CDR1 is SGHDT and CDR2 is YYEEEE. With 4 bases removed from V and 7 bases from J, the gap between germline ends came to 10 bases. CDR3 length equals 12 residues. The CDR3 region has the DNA TGTGCCAGCAGCCGAGAGGTATATACGCAGTATTTT. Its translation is CASSREVYTQYF.

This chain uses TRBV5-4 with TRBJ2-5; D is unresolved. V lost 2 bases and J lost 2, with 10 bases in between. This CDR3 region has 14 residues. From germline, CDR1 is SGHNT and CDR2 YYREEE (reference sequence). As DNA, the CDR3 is TGTGCCAGCAGCTTAGAACAGAGACAAGAGACCCAGTACTTC. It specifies CASSLEQRQETQYF.

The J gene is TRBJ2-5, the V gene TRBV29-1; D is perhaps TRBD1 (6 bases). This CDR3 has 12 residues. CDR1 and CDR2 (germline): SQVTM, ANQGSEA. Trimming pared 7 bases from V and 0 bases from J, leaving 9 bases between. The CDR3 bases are TGCAGCGGTGCAGGGGACCAAGAGACCCAGTACTTC. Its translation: CSGAGDQETQYF.

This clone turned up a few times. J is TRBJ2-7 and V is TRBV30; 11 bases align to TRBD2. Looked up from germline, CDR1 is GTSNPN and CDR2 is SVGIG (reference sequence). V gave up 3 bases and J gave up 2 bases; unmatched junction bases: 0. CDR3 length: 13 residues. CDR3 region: CAWRTSGTYEQYF. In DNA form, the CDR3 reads TGTGCCTGGAGGACTAGCGGGACCTACGAGCAGTACTTC.

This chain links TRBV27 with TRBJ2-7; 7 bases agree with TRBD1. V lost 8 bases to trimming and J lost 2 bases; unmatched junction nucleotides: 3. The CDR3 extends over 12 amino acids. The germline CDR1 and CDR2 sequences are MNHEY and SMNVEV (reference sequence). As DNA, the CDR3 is TGTGCCAGCGGACAGGTTACCTACGAGCAGTACTTC. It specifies CASGQVTYEQYF.

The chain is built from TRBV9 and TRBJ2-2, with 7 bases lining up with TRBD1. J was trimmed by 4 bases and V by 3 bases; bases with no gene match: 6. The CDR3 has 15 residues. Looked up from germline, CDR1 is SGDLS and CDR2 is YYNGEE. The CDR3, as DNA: TGTGCCAGCAGCGGACGACAGGGTCGCACCGGGGAGCTGTTTTTT. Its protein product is CASSGRQGRTGELFF.

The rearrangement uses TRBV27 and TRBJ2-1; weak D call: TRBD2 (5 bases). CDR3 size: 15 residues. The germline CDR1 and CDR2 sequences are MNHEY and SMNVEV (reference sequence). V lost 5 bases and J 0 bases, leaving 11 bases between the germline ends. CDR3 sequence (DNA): TGTGCCAGCAGTATTAGCGTCAGCTCCTACAATGAGCAGTTCTTC. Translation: CASSISVSSYNEQFF.

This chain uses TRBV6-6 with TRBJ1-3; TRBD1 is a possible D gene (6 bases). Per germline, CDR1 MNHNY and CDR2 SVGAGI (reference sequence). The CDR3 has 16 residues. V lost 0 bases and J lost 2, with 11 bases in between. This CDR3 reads CASSYSRGFTGNTIYF. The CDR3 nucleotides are TGTGCCAGCAGTTACTCGAGGGGGTTCACTGGAAACACCATATATTTT.

The CDR3 here is CASSLSGLASTSSSYNEQFF. The CDR3 bases are TGTGCCAGCAGCTTGTCGGGACTAGCGAGTACTTCTAGCTCCTACAATGAGCAGTTCTTC. This chain uses TRBV5-4 with TRBJ2-1; 10 bases are a match to TRBD2. Germline lookup yields CDR1 SGHNT and CDR2 YYREEE (reference sequence). Unmatched junction bases numbered 13, after V lost 1 base and J lost 0 bases. The CDR3 sequence is 20 residues long.

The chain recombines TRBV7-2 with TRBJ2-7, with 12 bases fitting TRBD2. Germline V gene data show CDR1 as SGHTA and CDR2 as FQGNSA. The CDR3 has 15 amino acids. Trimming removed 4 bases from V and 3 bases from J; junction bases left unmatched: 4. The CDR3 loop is CASSSLAGGSYEQYF. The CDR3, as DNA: TGTGCCAGCAGCTCTCTAGCGGGAGGGAGCTACGAGCAGTACTTC.

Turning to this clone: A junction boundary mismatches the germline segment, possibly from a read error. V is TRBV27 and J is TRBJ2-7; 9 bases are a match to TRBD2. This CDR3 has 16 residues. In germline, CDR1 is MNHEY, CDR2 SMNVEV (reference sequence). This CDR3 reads CASSPPLVAGVYGQYF. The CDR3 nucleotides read TGTGCCAGCAGTCCGCCCCTGGTAGCGGGAGTATACGGGCAGTACTTC.